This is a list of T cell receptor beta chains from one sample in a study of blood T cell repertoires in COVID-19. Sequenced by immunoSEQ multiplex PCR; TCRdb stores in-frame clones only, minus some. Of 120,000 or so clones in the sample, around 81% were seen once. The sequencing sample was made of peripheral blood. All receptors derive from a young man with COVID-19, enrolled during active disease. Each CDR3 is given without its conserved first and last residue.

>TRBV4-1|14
ASSQDQGIGYNEQF
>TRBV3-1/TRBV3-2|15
ASSQDVVGGPYNEQF
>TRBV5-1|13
ASSLGQGAIGELF
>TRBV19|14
ASSPRRAVRQETQY
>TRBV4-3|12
ASSQQGGDYGYT
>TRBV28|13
ASSLAEYGGQPQH
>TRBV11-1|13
ASSLRPGPNSPLH
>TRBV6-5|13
ASTQTGTGQETQY
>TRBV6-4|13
ASSDSLASYNEQF
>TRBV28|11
ASSVLQNPDSQ
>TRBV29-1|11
SVFSGGPREQF
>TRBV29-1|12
SVDRAGVTGELF